This section outlines one T cell receptor (beta chain) sequence together with its context. Antigen: not known. Patients with Susac syndrome met diagnostic criteria defined recently for definite or probable disease. The data stem from a study of CD8 T cells in Susac syndrome. Study-wide context: Among the Susac syndrome patients who underwent sequencing, roughly 6 had clinically active disease, while eight of them were in remission.

Findings and limits, study-wide: The study found that Susac CD8+ clonal expansion peaked in TEMRA cells and active patients.

With random hexamers, about 0.5 to 1 ug RNA was reverse transcribed. TCRdb reprocessed the immunoSEQ multiplex PCR reads with MiXCR, giving one entry per CDR3 protein. This sample has approximately 79,000 distinct CDR3 sequences, with 93% found just once. This clonotype originated in a human donor with Susac syndrome. The specimen was CD8+ T cells from PBMCs.

The CDR3 is CSAWGQGGQETQYF. Written as DNA, the CDR3 is TGCAGTGCGTGGGGACAGGGAGGCCAAGAGACCCAGTACTTC. The chain links TRBV20-1 to TRBJ2-5; 9 nucleotides agree with TRBD1. CDR1 and CDR2 (germline): DFQATT, SNEGSKA (reference sequence). There are 14 residues in the CDR3. V was pared by 6 bases and J by 1 base, with 6 bases of the junction left unmatched.